The rows below give T cell receptor beta chains drawn from one sample of a study of beta chain features in type 1 diabetes. Generated by immunoSEQ multiplex PCR, the TCRdb table keeps only in-frame clones and is missing some. In the table there are 600,000 to 650,000 clones, about 14% of which are singletons. Sequenced: naive CD4+ T cells from blood. These receptors came from a man younger than 30 in good health. Both conserved end residues are part of each CDR3. The order of the fields is V gene, J gene, clone size, D gene, CDR3 protein, CDR3 DNA. A D gene is named only where the DNA matches it firmly. Size is stated for part of the rows, as once, few or many counts, or as a class when the clone is expanded.

v_gene: TRBV14
j_gene: TRBJ2-3
abundance: few
d_gene: NA
CDR3aa: CASSQGPQGTTDTQYF
CDR3nt: TGTGCCAGCAGCCAAGGTCCCCAGGGGACCACAGATACGCAGTATTTT

v_gene: TRBV4-2
j_gene: TRBJ1-2
abundance: NA
d_gene: NA
CDR3aa: CASSHPTPGDYGYTF
CDR3nt: TGTGCCAGCAGCCACCCTACCCCCGGGGACTATGGCTACACCTTC

v_gene: TRBV6-6
j_gene: TRBJ2-7
abundance: NA
d_gene: NA
CDR3aa: CASSLDRRSYEQYF
CDR3nt: TGTGCCAGCAGTTTGGACCGGCGCTCCTACGAGCAGTACTTC

v_gene: TRBV11-2
j_gene: TRBJ1-1
abundance: NA
d_gene: TRBD1
CDR3aa: CASSLGQMNTEAFF
CDR3nt: TGTGCCAGCAGCCTGGGACAGATGAACACTGAAGCTTTCTTT

v_gene: TRBV5-1
j_gene: TRBJ1-1
abundance: NA
d_gene: NA
CDR3aa: CASSSQHPWATEAFF
CDR3nt: TGCGCCAGCAGCTCCCAACACCCCTGGGCCACTGAAGCTTTCTTT

v_gene: TRBV7-8
j_gene: TRBJ2-1
abundance: few
d_gene: NA
CDR3aa: CASSPRWSHNEQFF
CDR3nt: TGTGCCAGCAGCCCCCGGTGGAGTCACAATGAGCAGTTCTTC

v_gene: TRBV7-2
j_gene: TRBJ2-1
abundance: NA
d_gene: NA
CDR3aa: CASSLLGRRQFF
CDR3nt: TGTGCCAGCAGCTTATTGGGCAGGAGGCAGTTCTTC

v_gene: TRBV28
j_gene: TRBJ1-1
abundance: NA
d_gene: NA
CDR3aa: CASKENTEAFF
CDR3nt: TGTGCCAGCAAGGAGAACACTGAAGCTTTCTTT

v_gene: TRBV27
j_gene: TRBJ1-5
abundance: few
d_gene: TRBD1
CDR3aa: CASSSYRTGTDHQPQHF
CDR3nt: TGTGCCAGCAGTTCCTATAGAACCGGGACAGACCATCAGCCCCAGCATTTT

v_gene: TRBV29-1
j_gene: TRBJ1-1
abundance: NA
d_gene: TRBD1
CDR3aa: CSVDQGANTEAFF
CDR3nt: TGCAGCGTTGATCAGGGGGCGAACACTGAAGCTTTCTTT

v_gene: TRBV5-1
j_gene: TRBJ2-7
abundance: NA
d_gene: NA
CDR3aa: CASSKGVGYEQYF
CDR3nt: TGCGCCAGCAGTAAAGGGGTTGGCTACGAGCAGTACTTC

v_gene: TRBV4-1
j_gene: TRBJ1-3
abundance: NA
d_gene: NA
CDR3aa: CASSQVRNTIYF
CDR3nt: TGCGCCAGCAGCCAAGTCCGGAACACCATATATTTT

v_gene: TRBV15
j_gene: TRBJ2-1
abundance: few
d_gene: NA
CDR3aa: CATSRRFETGSSYNEQFF
CDR3nt: TGTGCCACCAGCAGACGATTTGAAACTGGTAGCTCCTACAATGAGCAGTTCTTC

v_gene: TRBV5-4
j_gene: TRBJ2-2
abundance: few
d_gene: NA
CDR3aa: CASRWAASTGELFF
CDR3nt: TGTGCCAGCAGATGGGCTGCGAGCACCGGGGAGCTGTTTTTT

v_gene: TRBV11-2
j_gene: TRBJ2-7
abundance: NA
d_gene: NA
CDR3aa: CASSLAGRGVKEQYF
CDR3nt: TGTGCCAGCAGCTTAGCCGGCAGGGGGGTAAAAGAGCAGTACTTC

v_gene: TRBV7-3
j_gene: TRBJ2-5
abundance: NA
d_gene: NA
CDR3aa: CASSFRSLNLETQYF
CDR3nt: TGTGCCAGCAGCTTCAGGTCGTTGAATCTGGAGACCCAGTACTTC

v_gene: TRBV7-9
j_gene: TRBJ1-5
abundance: few
d_gene: TRBD1
CDR3aa: CASSPMGTGQSNQPQHF
CDR3nt: TGTGCCAGCAGCCCAATGGGGACAGGACAAAGCAATCAGCCCCAGCATTTT

v_gene: TRBV29-1
j_gene: TRBJ1-4
abundance: NA
d_gene: NA
CDR3aa: CSGAMGEKLFF
CDR3nt: TGCAGCGGGGCTATGGGTGAAAAACTGTTTTTT

v_gene: TRBV4-1
j_gene: TRBJ2-4
abundance: NA
d_gene: NA
CDR3aa: CASSQPPANIQYF
CDR3nt: TGCGCCAGCAGCCAGCCCCCAGCAAACATTCAGTACTTC

v_gene: TRBV28
j_gene: TRBJ2-2
abundance: NA
d_gene: NA
CDR3aa: CASRPFRGGSRWAGELFF
CDR3nt: TGTGCCAGCCGTCCCTTCAGGGGCGGGTCTCGGTGGGCCGGGGAGCTGTTTTTT

v_gene: TRBV28
j_gene: TRBJ2-1
abundance: NA
d_gene: NA
CDR3aa: CASSLDSSSYNEQFF
CDR3nt: TGTGCCAGCAGTCTGGACAGTAGCTCCTACAATGAGCAGTTCTTC

v_gene: TRBV25-1
j_gene: TRBJ1-6
abundance: NA
d_gene: TRBD1
CDR3aa: CASSDSRTGHNSPLHF
CDR3nt: TGTGCCAGCAGTGATAGTAGGACAGGGCATAATTCACCCCTCCACTTT

v_gene: TRBV5-4
j_gene: TRBJ2-5
abundance: NA
d_gene: NA
CDR3aa: CASSFDRLRQYF
CDR3nt: TGTGCCAGCAGCTTTGACCGCCTCAGGCAGTACTTC